The next 18 T cell receptor beta chains were all read from a single sample in a study of blood T cells in healthy people across ages. With a J-beta primer mix and a sample-barcoded 5' primer, a second PCR ran 7 to 11 cycles. TCRdb re-analysed the 5' RACE reads in MiXCR, keeping a single row per CDR3 protein. The repertoire holds roughly 800,000 distinct CDR3 sequences, with 58% as singletons. Sequenced input: blood. The receptors stem from a young man in good health.

This clonotype was seen a handful of times. J is TRBJ2-5 and V is TRBV10-3; TRBD1 aligns across 9 bases. Germline trimming cut 0 bases from V and 4 bases from J; bases unmatched to any gene: 6. From germline, CDR1 is ENHRY and CDR2 SYGVKD. The CDR3 has 16 residues. The CDR3 sequence is CAISESRDRARETQYF. CDR3 sequence (DNA): TGTGCCATCAGTGAGTCGAGGGACAGGGCGAGAGAGACCCAGTACTTC.

The rearrangement links TRBV5-1 to TRBJ2-3, with 7 positions matching TRBD1. V was clipped by 0 bases and J by 2 bases; unmatched bases: 6. This CDR3 has 16 amino acids. The germline V gene has CDR1 SGHRS and CDR2 YFSETQ. CDR3 in amino acids: CASSLALDRFTDTQYF. The CDR3 nucleotides are TGCGCCAGCAGCTTGGCCTTGGACAGGTTCACAGATACGCAGTATTTT.

The V call is TRBV4-1, the J call TRBJ2-7, with TRBD2 as a possible D gene (6 bases). Between the trimmed V and J ends, which lost 4 bases and 3 bases, there was a span of 16 bases. CDR3 length equals 15 residues. Germline loops: CDR1 MGHRA, CDR2 YSYEKL. The CDR3 DNA reads TGCGCCAGCAGCCTCCTTTCGGGCGGGAACTACGAGCAGTACTTC. This encodes CASSLLSGGNYEQYF.

V and J are TRBV9 and TRBJ2-7, with D tentatively TRBD1 (6 bases). Germline-derived CDR1 and CDR2 are SGDLS and YYNGEE. V lost 3 bases to trimming and J lost 1 base, with 14 bases between them. The CDR3 contains 15 residues. The CDR3 region is CASSASGTYSYEQYF. Here the CDR3 DNA reads TGTGCCAGCAGCGCTTCCGGGACATATTCCTACGAGCAGTACTTC.

This clonotype was seen more than once but under ten times. CDR3 sequence: CSASRQGERGYTF. The DNA of the CDR3 is TGCAGTGCTAGCCGACAGGGTGAGCGTGGCTACACCTTC. The V call is TRBV20-1, the J call TRBJ1-2, with 7 bases lining up with TRBD1. CDR1 DFQATT and CDR2 SNEGSKA come from the germline V gene (reference sequence). The V gene end was trimmed by 3 bases and the J gene end by 7 bases; junction bases not matched to a gene: 8. The CDR3 contains 13 residues.

The table lists this clonotype with a few counts. The chain is built from TRBV27 and TRBJ2-3, with a possible D match to TRBD2 (6 bases). V lost 4 bases and J 4 bases, leaving 15 bases between the germline ends. The CDR3 runs 15 residues. The germline gives CDR1 MNHEY, CDR2 SMNVEV (reference sequence). CDR3 in amino acids: CASSSRGGVPDTQYF. CDR3 DNA: TGTGCCAGCAGTTCGCGGGGCGGGGTCCCAGATACGCAGTATTTT.

The chain combines TRBV2 with TRBJ1-1; tentative D call: TRBD1 (5 bases). The germline V and J ends were trimmed by 0 bases and 8 bases, with 13 bases remaining between them. Germline CDR1 SNHLY, CDR2 FYNNEI. The CDR3 is 14 amino acids. The CDR3 reads CASSEARSTGEAFF. CDR3 sequence (DNA): TGTGCCAGCAGTGAAGCGCGTTCCACAGGAGAAGCTTTCTTT.

This sequence joins TRBV7-2 and TRBJ2-5, with 8 bases identical to TRBD2. Germline V CDR1 and CDR2: SGHTA, FQGNSA. This CDR3 is 16 amino acids long. The J segment lost 2 bases and the V segment lost 0 bases, leaving 5 bases of the junction unmatched. The CDR3 here is CASSLARLAGQETQYF. CDR3 bases: TGTGCCAGCAGCTTAGCGCGGCTAGCGGGTCAAGAGACCCAGTACTTC. The whole variable domain, remainder taken from reference TRBV7-2 and TRBJ2-5, is GAGVSQSPSNKVTEKGKDVELRCDPISGHTALYWYRQSLGQGLEFLIYFQGNSAPDKSGLPSDRFSAERTGGSVSTLTIQRTQQEDSAVYLCASSLARLAGQETQYFGPGTRLLVL.

In regard to this clonotype: Germline and junction disagree at one end, which may indicate a read error. The V and J genes are TRBV29-1 and TRBJ2-7; possibly TRBD1 for D (6 bases). Germline-derived CDR1 and CDR2 are SQVTM and ANQGSEA. The CDR3 is 14 residues long. The CDR3 nucleotides are TGCAGTGTTGGCCTCTGGGGACAATCCTACGAGCAGTACTTC. This gives the protein CSVGLWGQSYEQYF.

This chain connects TRBV24-1 to TRBJ2-1; D gene ambiguous. The V and J ends lost 4 bases and 4 bases respectively, with 7 bases between them. CDR1 is KGHDR and CDR2 is SFDVKD in the germline V gene. The CDR3 runs 13 residues. CDR3 nucleotides: TGTGCCACCAGTGAGAACCCTTACAATGAGCAGTTCTTC. This encodes CATSENPYNEQFF.

The V gene is TRBV20-1, the J gene TRBJ2-3, with TRBD2 as a possible D gene (6 bases). V lost 5 bases and J lost 5, with 11 bases in between. This CDR3 has 12 residues. The germline V gene has CDR1 DFQATT and CDR2 SNEGSKA (reference sequence). CDR3 sequence reads: CSAGGSGDTQYF. The CDR3 coding sequence is TGCAGTGCTGGAGGGTCGGGAGATACGCAGTATTTT.

In the case of this clonotype: Its ends do not fully match the called genes, so a read error is possible. This chain connects TRBV7-2 to TRBJ1-2; D perhaps matches TRBD1 (5 bases). The V gene's germline CDR1 is SGHTA and CDR2 FQGNSA. The CDR3 runs to 14 residues. The CDR3 loop reads CAGSLVGANYGYTF. For the CDR3, the DNA is TGTGCCGGCAGCTTAGTAGGGGCCAACTATGGCTACACCTTC. The full variable domain, in which reference TRBV7-2 and TRBJ1-2 provide the parts outside the CDR3, is GAGVSQSPSNKVTEKGKDVELRCDPISGHTALYWYRQSLGQGLEFLIYFQGNSAPDKSGLPSDRFSAERTGGSVSTLTIQRTQQEDSAVYLCAGSLVGANYGYTFGSGTRLTVV.

The V gene is TRBV20-1, the J gene TRBJ2-5; 7 bases match TRBD1. This CDR3 region has 16 residues. Germline lookup yields CDR1 DFQATT and CDR2 SNEGSKA (reference sequence). Unmatched junction bases numbered 21, after V lost 6 bases and J lost 8 bases. The CDR3 bases are TGCAGTGCCCGAAGGGGGCGCCTCCTGAGCGGAGGAACCCAGTACTTC. Translation gives CSARRGRLLSGGTQYF.

The chain recombines TRBV20-1 with TRBJ2-5, with 9 bases fitting TRBD2. The V segment lost 0 bases and the J segment 5 bases; nucleotides outside the gene matches: 13. The CDR3 spans 17 residues. Germline V gene data show CDR1 as DFQATT and CDR2 as SNEGSKA (reference sequence). CDR3 protein: CSAREGPNLAGQETQYF. In DNA form, the CDR3 reads TGCAGTGCTAGAGAGGGACCTAATCTAGCGGGGCAGGAGACCCAGTACTTC.

The rearrangement links TRBV11-2 to TRBJ1-1; D gene uncertain. V lost 4 bases and J lost 1, with 4 bases in between. This CDR3 spans 12 amino acids. CDR1 and CDR2 from the germline V gene are SGHAT and FQNNGV. The CDR3 nucleotides read TGTGCCAGCAGCTCGTGGAACACTGAAGCTTTCTTT. Protein: CASSSWNTEAFF.

The chain employs TRBV12-3 or TRBV12-4 and TRBJ1-2, with D maybe TRBD1 (5 bases). Trimming took 6 bases from V and 4 from J, leaving 21 bases between them. The CDR3 totals 16 residues. The chain's CDR3 is CASRGGGTASFYGYTF. The CDR3 bases are TGTGCCAGCAGGGGGGGAGGGACGGCGAGTTTCTATGGCTACACCTTC.

This clonotype occurred many times. The chain has TRBV6-2 or TRBV6-3 and TRBJ2-4; D possibly corresponds to TRBD2 (5 bases). The V end was cut by 4 bases, the J end by 2 bases, with 9 bases between. This CDR3 comprises 14 residues. Germline lookup yields CDR1 MNHEY and CDR2 SVGEGT. In DNA, the CDR3 is TGTGCCAGCAGTTCCTCGGGATCCAAAAACATTCAGTACTTC. Amino acids: CASSSSGSKNIQYF.

This clonotype was counted once. V usage is TRBV12-3 or TRBV12-4 and J usage is TRBJ2-3; D may match TRBD1 or TRBD2 (5 bases each). This CDR3 has 15 residues. Trimming removed 1 base at V and 11 bases at J, with 19 bases between. CDR3 DNA: TGTGCCAGCAGTTTAGTGGCAGGGACGCGCTACGAGCAGTATTTT. It specifies CASSLVAGTRYEQYF.